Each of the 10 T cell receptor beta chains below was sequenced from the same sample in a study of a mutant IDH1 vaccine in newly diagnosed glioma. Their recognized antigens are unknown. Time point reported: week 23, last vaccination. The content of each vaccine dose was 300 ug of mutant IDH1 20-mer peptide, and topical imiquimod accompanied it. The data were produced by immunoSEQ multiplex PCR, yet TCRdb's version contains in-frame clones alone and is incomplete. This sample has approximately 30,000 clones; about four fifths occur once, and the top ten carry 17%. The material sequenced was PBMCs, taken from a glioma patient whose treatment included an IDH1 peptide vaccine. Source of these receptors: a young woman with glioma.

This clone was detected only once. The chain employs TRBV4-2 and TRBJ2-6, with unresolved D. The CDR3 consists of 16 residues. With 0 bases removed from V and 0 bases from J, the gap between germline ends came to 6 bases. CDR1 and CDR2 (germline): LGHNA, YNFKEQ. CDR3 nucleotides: TGTGCCAGCAGCCAAGATCAGAGCTCTGGGGCCAACGTCCTGACTTTC. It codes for CASSQDQSSGANVLTF.

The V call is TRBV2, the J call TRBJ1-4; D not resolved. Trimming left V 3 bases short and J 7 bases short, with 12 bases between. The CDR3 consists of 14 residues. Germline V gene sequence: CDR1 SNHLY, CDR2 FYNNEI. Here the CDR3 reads CASSEEGGSEKLFF. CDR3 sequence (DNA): TGTGCCAGCAGTGAGGAGGGTGGAAGTGAAAAACTGTTTTTT.

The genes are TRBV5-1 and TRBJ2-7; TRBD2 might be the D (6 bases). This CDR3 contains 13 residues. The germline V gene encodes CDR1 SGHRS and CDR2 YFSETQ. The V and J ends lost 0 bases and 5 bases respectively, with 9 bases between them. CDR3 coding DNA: TGCGCCAGCAGCTTGGCCGGGAGCCACGAGCAGTACTTC. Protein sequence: CASSLAGSHEQYF.

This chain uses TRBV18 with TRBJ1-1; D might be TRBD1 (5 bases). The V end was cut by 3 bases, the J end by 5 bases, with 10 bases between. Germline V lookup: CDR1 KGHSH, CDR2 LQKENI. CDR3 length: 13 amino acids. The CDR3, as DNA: TGTGCCAGCTCACCGTATGGGGGGACTGAAGCTTTCTTT. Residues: CASSPYGGTEAFF.

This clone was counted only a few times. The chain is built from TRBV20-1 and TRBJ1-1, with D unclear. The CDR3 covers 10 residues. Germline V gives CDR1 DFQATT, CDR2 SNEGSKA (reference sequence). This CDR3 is CSGDDTEAFF. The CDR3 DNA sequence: TGCAGCGGGGATGATACTGAAGCTTTCTTT.

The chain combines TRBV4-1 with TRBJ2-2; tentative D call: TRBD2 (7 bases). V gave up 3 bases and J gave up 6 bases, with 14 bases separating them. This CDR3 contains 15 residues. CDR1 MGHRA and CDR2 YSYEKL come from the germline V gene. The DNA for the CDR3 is TGCGCCAGCAGCCATGGGGGGGCGGGCCCCGGGGAGCTGTTTTTT. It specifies CASSHGGAGPGELFF.

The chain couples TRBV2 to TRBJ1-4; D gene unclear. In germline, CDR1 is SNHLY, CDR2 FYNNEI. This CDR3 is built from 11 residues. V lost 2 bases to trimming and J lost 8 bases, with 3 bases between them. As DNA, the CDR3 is TGTGCCAGCAGTGAACGAGAAAAACTGTTTTTT. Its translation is CASSEREKLFF.

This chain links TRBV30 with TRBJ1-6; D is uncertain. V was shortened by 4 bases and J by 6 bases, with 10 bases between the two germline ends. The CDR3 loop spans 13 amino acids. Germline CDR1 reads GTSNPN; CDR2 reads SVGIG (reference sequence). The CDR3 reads CAWTQEPNSPLHF. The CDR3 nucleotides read TGTGCCTGGACCCAGGAGCCTAATTCACCCCTCCACTTT.

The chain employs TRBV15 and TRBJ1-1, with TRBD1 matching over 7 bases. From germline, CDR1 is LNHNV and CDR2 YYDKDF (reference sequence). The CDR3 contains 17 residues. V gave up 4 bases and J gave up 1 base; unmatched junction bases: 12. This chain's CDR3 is CATSTRLSTGRNTEAFF. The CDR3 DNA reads TGTGCCACCAGCACCAGACTCTCGACAGGGCGGAACACTGAAGCTTTCTTT. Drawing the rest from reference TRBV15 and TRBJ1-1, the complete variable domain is DAMVIQNPRYQVTQFGKPVTLSCSQTLNHNVMYWYQQKSSQAPKLLFHYYDKDFNNEADTPDNFQSRRPNTSFCFLDIRSPGLGDTAMYLCATSTRLSTGRNTEAFFGQGTRLTVV.

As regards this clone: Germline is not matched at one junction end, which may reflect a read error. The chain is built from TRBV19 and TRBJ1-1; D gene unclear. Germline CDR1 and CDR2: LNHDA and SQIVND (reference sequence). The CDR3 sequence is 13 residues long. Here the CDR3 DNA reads TGTGCCAGTAGTATGTCCTTCAACAGTGAAGCTTTCTTT. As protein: CASSMSFNSEAFF.